The sequence of this T cell receptor (beta chain) was determined in a study of CD8 T cells in ankylosing spondylitis. The table lists this clonotype with a few counts. Its target is not known. This CDR3 spans 16 amino acids. J was trimmed by 6 bases and V by 5 bases; bases with no gene match: 11. Germline V CDR1 and CDR2: SGHAT, FQDESV (reference sequence). Findings and caveats of the study: What seemed typical of ankylosing spondylitis blood was a TCR beta motif built from several highly homologous variants. Matched ankylosing spondylitis synovial fluid reportedly showed significant enrichment of disease-linked clones. Before this, some motif variants had been reported in reactive arthritis synovial fluid and blood. Disease-linked clones displayed a CD8+ phenotype and appeared relatively rarely in peripheral blood.

TCR beta libraries were made by quantitative 5'-RACE with molecular barcodes. TCRdb reanalysed the 5' RACE reads using MiXCR and keeps one entry per CDR3 protein. The table records 200,000 to 250,000 distinct CDR3 sequences, 6% to 8.5% of them present only once. V and J are TRBV11-1 and TRBJ2-1; 9 nucleotides match TRBD2. The clonotype was recovered from a male donor with ankylosing spondylitis. The sample consisted of blood, either unsorted or a sorted T cell fraction (not recorded which). The CDR3 coding sequence is TGTGCCAGCAGCGTATCTACCGGGACTAGCAGCAATGAGCAGTTCTTC. Protein product: CASSVSTGTSSNEQFF. The complete variable domain, with remaining parts taken from reference TRBV11-1 and TRBJ2-1, reads EAEVAQSPRYKITEKSQAVAFWCDPISGHATLYWYRQILGQGPELLVQFQDESVVDDSQLPKDRFSAERLKGVDSTLKIQPAELGDSAMYLCASSVSTGTSSNEQFFGPGTRLTVL.